A single sample gave rise to the 32 T cell receptor beta chains below, sequenced in a study of regulatory T cells in long-lasting Graves disease. The sample's time point: newly diagnosed GD, antithyroid drugs for less than 3 months. Preparation of the TCR library used RNA extracted from PBMCs. In building TCR beta libraries, iRepertoire HTBI primers were used together with Arm-PCR of CDR3 regions. MiXCR, run by TCRdb on the multiplex PCR reads, gives a single entry per CDR3 protein. The profile shows some 490,000 distinct CDR3 sequences, 12% of them singletons. The data were also submitted as part of a second study, on T cells in Graves' hyperthyroidism and ophthalmopathy.

The material sequenced was peripheral blood mononuclear cells (PBMCs), taken at new diagnosis, from a patient treated with antithyroid drugs. The receptors were gathered from a woman younger than 45 with Graves disease.

Worth noting for this clonotype: This clone may be a read error of a much larger clone one base away. This chain links TRBV11-1 with TRBJ2-4, with a weak D call TRBD2 (5 bases). The V and J ends lost 7 bases and 16 bases respectively, with 26 bases between them. The CDR3 length is 14 residues. Germline values: CDR1 SGHAT, CDR2 FQDESV (reference sequence). The CDR3 DNA follows: TGTGCCAGCACCCTCCGGACTTTACAAGAGACCCACTACTTC. Protein sequence: CASTLRTLQETHYF. The variable domain in full, completed from reference TRBV11-1 and TRBJ2-4, reads EAEVAQSPRYKITEKSQAVAFWCDPISGHATLYWYRQILGQGPELLVQFQDESVVDDSQLPKDRFSAERLKGVDSTLKIQPAELGDSAMYLCASTLRTLQETHYFGAGTRLSVL.

Many counts were recorded for this clonotype. The chain combines TRBV15 with TRBJ1-2; the D is unclear. CDR3 length equals 15 residues. Germline-derived CDR1 and CDR2 are LNHNV and YYDKDF (reference sequence). Between the trimmed V and J ends, which lost 5 bases and 4 bases, there was a span of 17 bases. CDR3 sequence (DNA): TGTGCCACCAGCTGGCCCTCCGGGCTGGGCTATGGCTACACCTTC. Translation gives CATSWPSGLGYGYTF.

The V gene is TRBV3-1, the J gene TRBJ2-2, with 9 bases fitting TRBD1. Germline V gene data show CDR1 as LGHDT and CDR2 as YNNKEL (reference sequence). CDR3 length equals 15 residues. Trimming removed 5 bases from V and 3 bases from J; junction bases left unmatched: 4. The CDR3 DNA sequence: TGTGCCAGCAGCAAACAGGGGGCTGACACCGGGGAGCTGTTTTTT. Translation gives CASSKQGADTGELFF.

This clonotype was counted only a few times. The V call is TRBV29-1, the J call TRBJ2-7; the D is unclear. V lost 6 bases and J lost 0, with 9 bases in between. The CDR3 has 12 amino acids. Germline V CDR1 and CDR2: SQVTM, ANQGSEA. The CDR3, as DNA: TGCAGCGTCCTACTGAGCTCCTACGAGCAGTACTTC. Residues: CSVLLSSYEQYF.

In its sample, this clonotype was seen many times. The J gene is TRBJ1-4, the V gene TRBV20-1; D remains ambiguous. The germline V and J ends were trimmed by 0 bases and 7 bases, with 9 bases remaining between them. Germline CDR1 reads DFQATT; CDR2 reads SNEGSKA (reference sequence). The CDR3 loop spans 13 amino acids. The CDR3, as DNA: TGCAGTGCTAGAGATAACGGCTTTGAAAAACTGTTTTTT. As protein: CSARDNGFEKLFF.

This clonotype has only a few counts. This rearrangement joins TRBV7-9 to TRBJ2-2; no clear D gene. This CDR3 is built from 12 residues. Germline values: CDR1 SEHNR, CDR2 FQNEAQ (reference sequence). Deletions cut 6 bases from V and 6 bases from J, with 8 bases between. CDR3 nucleotides: TGTGCCAGCAGTGAGACGGCCGGGGAGCTGTTTTTT. It encodes CASSETAGELFF.

This clonotype was picked up many times. V is TRBV7-2 and J is TRBJ2-1, with 9 positions matching TRBD2. The CDR3 spans 16 residues. Trimming took 1 base from V and 4 from J; bases not matched to a gene: 5. The germline V gene encodes CDR1 SGHTA and CDR2 FQGNSA. CDR3 DNA sequence: TGTGCCAGCAGCTTAGTGGGTAGCGGGAGATACAATGAGCAGTTCTTC. Translated, it gives CASSLVGSGRYNEQFF.

The chain recombines TRBV9 with TRBJ1-5; the D is unclear. The length of the CDR3 is 13 residues. In germline, CDR1 is SGDLS, CDR2 YYNGEE. The germline V and J ends were trimmed by 0 bases and 5 bases, with 6 bases remaining between them. The CDR3 loop reads CASSVDTHQPQHF. The CDR3 DNA sequence: TGTGCCAGCAGCGTAGACACCCATCAGCCCCAGCATTTT.

As concerns this clonotype: A much larger clone differs from this one at a single base, so this may be a read error. V gene TRBV20-1 combines with J gene TRBJ2-3, with TRBD1 identical over 8 bases. From germline, CDR1 is DFQATT and CDR2 SNEGSKA (reference sequence). The CDR3 contains 14 residues. The CDR3 sequence is CSATRGPSTDMQYF. The CDR3 nucleotides read TGCAGTGCCACCAGGGGGCCGAGCACAGATATGCAGTATTTT.

This clonotype was detected many times. The CDR3 bases are TGTGCCAGCAGTGATTTCCCTAGCGGCTACGAGCAGTACTTC. Translating gives CASSDFPSGYEQYF. The chain uses TRBV6-1 and TRBJ2-7, with 7 bases fitting TRBD2. In germline, CDR1 is MNHNS, CDR2 SASEGT. The CDR3 length is 14 residues. J lost 3 bases, V lost 3 bases, and 5 bases had no gene match.

This clonotype was seen ten or more times. V and J are TRBV7-8 and TRBJ2-7; no reliable D call. The V end lost 3 bases, the J end lost 3 bases, and 9 bases lay between the germline ends. The CDR3 covers 13 residues. Germline V gives CDR1 SGHVS, CDR2 FQNEAQ. CDR3 DNA sequence: TGTGCCAGCAGCTTCCTTGAAAGCTACGAGCAGTACTTC. Protein product: CASSFLESYEQYF.

This clonotype was found many times. The chain is built from TRBV5-5 and TRBJ2-3; D gene ambiguous. The ends were cut back, 4 bases at V and 5 bases at J, with 11 bases in the middle. Germline loops: CDR1 SGHKS, CDR2 YYEKEE (reference sequence). The CDR3 has 13 residues. The CDR3 loop is CASSVILIDTQYF. The CDR3 coding sequence is TGTGCCAGCAGCGTAATTCTCATAGATACGCAGTATTTT. Based on the CDR3 plus reference TRBV5-5 and TRBJ2-3, the full variable domain is DAGVTQSPTHLIKTRGQQVTLRCSPISGHKSVSWYQQVLGQGPQFIFQYYEKEERGRGNFPDRFSARQFPNYSSELNVNALLLGDSALYLCASSVILIDTQYFGPGTRLTVL.

This clonotype was observed a few times. The chain links TRBV4-1 to TRBJ2-7; TRBD1 agrees at 7 bases. The germline V gene encodes CDR1 MGHRA and CDR2 YSYEKL. This CDR3 is 15 amino acids long. V trimming: 5 bases; J trimming: 5 bases; junction bases outside the gene matches: 12. CDR3 amino acids: CASSSTGVRADEQYF. CDR3 DNA sequence: TGCGCCAGCAGCTCAACAGGGGTACGGGCGGACGAGCAGTACTTC.

This clonotype came up many times. CDR3 sequence: CASSSPGRQAEQYF. For the CDR3, the DNA is TGTGCCAGCAGTTCGCCGGGCCGCCAAGCCGAGCAGTACTTC. The V call is TRBV6-5, the J call TRBJ2-7, with D hard to call. The CDR3 length is 14 residues. Germline V gene lookup returns CDR1 MNHEY and CDR2 SVGAGI. V lost 4 bases, J lost 6 bases, and 16 bases lay in between.

This clonotype was observed at least ten times. The V call is TRBV7-2, the J call TRBJ2-1; the match to TRBD2 covers 13 bases. The V and J ends lost 4 bases and 8 bases, in that order; junction bases with no gene match: 29. The CDR3 runs 23 residues. CDR1 is SGHTA, CDR2 FQGNSA, per germline. The chain's CDR3 is CASSSLPDLLSSRTSGSDYEQFF. The CDR3, as DNA: TGTGCCAGCAGCTCCCTTCCCGACCTATTATCGTCCCGGACTAGCGGGAGCGACTATGAGCAGTTCTTC.

This clonotype was observed many times. V usage is TRBV20-1 and J usage is TRBJ2-7; D remains unclear. The V gene's germline CDR1 is DFQATT and CDR2 SNEGSKA (reference sequence). V was clipped by 5 bases and J by 7 bases, with 15 bases between them. This CDR3 has 12 amino acids. The CDR3 protein is CSASRTAQEQYF. DNA for the CDR3: TGCAGTGCTTCCCGGACGGCGCAGGAGCAGTACTTC.

This clonotype was recorded many times. This chain connects TRBV18 to TRBJ1-4, with D perhaps TRBD1 (5 bases). In germline, CDR1 is KGHSH, CDR2 LQKENI. The length of the CDR3 is 13 residues. Trimming shortened V by 1 base and J by 8 bases, and 8 bases separated the two germline ends. This chain's CDR3 is CASSPQGWEKLFF. CDR3 sequence (DNA): TGTGCCAGCTCACCACAGGGGTGGGAAAAACTGTTTTTT.

The chain employs TRBV2 and TRBJ2-5; TRBD1 matches at 10 bases. The V gene end was trimmed by 6 bases and the J gene end by 4 bases; junction bases not matched to a gene: 5. The CDR3 spans 14 residues. The germline V gene encodes CDR1 SNHLY and CDR2 FYNNEI. CDR3 residues: CASRDRGLRETQYF. The CDR3 coding sequence is TGTGCCAGCAGGGACAGGGGGTTGAGAGAGACCCAGTACTTC.

This clonotype was detected ten times or more. The rearrangement uses TRBV7-2 and TRBJ2-7; no firm D call. CDR1 SGHTA and CDR2 FQGNSA come from the germline V gene. V was pared by 1 base and J by 4 bases, with 8 bases between. The CDR3 is 13 residues long. CDR3 protein: CASSLVSRYEQYF. The CDR3 DNA reads TGTGCCAGCAGCTTAGTTTCCCGATACGAGCAGTACTTC.

In this sample, this clonotype turned up a few times. V usage is TRBV7-9 and J usage is TRBJ2-2, with 8 bases fitting TRBD2. V lost 5 bases, J lost 5 bases, and 13 bases stayed unmatched. The CDR3 runs to 17 residues. Germline V gene lookup returns CDR1 SEHNR and CDR2 FQNEAQ (reference sequence). The DNA of the CDR3 is TGTGCCAGCAGCCCCCAGACCGGGAGGGCCGGGACCGGGGAGCTGTTTTTT. Protein: CASSPQTGRAGTGELFF.

Many counts were recorded for this clonotype. This chain uses TRBV2 with TRBJ1-5; tentatively, D is TRBD1 (6 bases). Per the germline V gene, CDR1 is SNHLY and CDR2 is FYNNEI. V was cut by 7 bases and J by 6 bases, with 16 bases left in between. The CDR3 runs to 14 residues. As DNA, the CDR3 is TGTGCCAGCAACCAACAGGGATCCATTCAGCCCCAGCATTTT. Its translation is CASNQQGSIQPQHF.

This clonotype was recorded only once. This chain joins TRBV24-1 and TRBJ1-4, with D perhaps TRBD1 (5 bases). The CDR3 extends over 13 amino acids. From germline, CDR1 is KGHDR and CDR2 SFDVKD. V was trimmed by 7 bases and J by 5 bases, leaving 10 bases between them. CDR3: CATSDSWNEKLFF. For the CDR3, the DNA is TGTGCCACCAGCGACAGTTGGAATGAAAAACTGTTTTTT.

This clonotype was counted ten times or more. The chain carries TRBV28 and TRBJ2-7, with TRBD1 as a possible D gene (5 bases). The CDR3 runs to 14 residues. CDR1 and CDR2 (germline): MDHEN, SYDVKM. V was cut by 6 bases and J by 7 bases, with 19 bases left in between. DNA of the CDR3: TGTGCCAGCAGCATCCAAAGGGGTGTGGGGGAGCAGTACTTC. Its protein is CASSIQRGVGEQYF.

This clonotype was picked up a small number of times. The J gene is TRBJ1-5, the V gene TRBV19; maybe TRBD1 (5 bases). Germline CDR1 reads LNHDA; CDR2 reads SQIVND (reference sequence). The CDR3 covers 12 residues. V dropped 6 bases and J dropped 6 bases, with 9 bases sitting between them. The CDR3, as DNA: TGTGCCAGTAGGGGGGATAGTCAGCCCCAGCATTTT. This translates into CASRGDSQPQHF.

A few counts support this clonotype. V and J are TRBV5-5 and TRBJ1-1; the D is unclear. CDR1 and CDR2 (germline): SGHKS, YYEKEE (reference sequence). CDR3 length: 11 amino acids. With 7 bases removed from V and 8 bases from J, the gap between germline ends came to 12 bases. CDR3 loop: CASHDRAEAFF. The CDR3 DNA sequence: TGTGCCAGCCATGATAGAGCAGAAGCTTTCTTT.

This clonotype was detected many times. V usage is TRBV5-1 and J usage is TRBJ1-3; tentatively, D is TRBD1 (6 bases). Germline assignment: CDR1 SGHRS and CDR2 YFSETQ. The ends were cut back, 5 bases at V and 3 bases at J, with 18 bases in the middle. The CDR3 is made up of 16 amino acids. This CDR3 is CASSPENRASGNTIYF. CDR3 coding DNA: TGCGCCAGCAGTCCCGAAAACAGGGCGAGTGGAAACACCATATATTTT.

There are a few counts of this clonotype. The junction does not match germline at one end; this may be a read error. The chain joins TRBV2 to TRBJ2-7; D not resolved. This CDR3 is 15 amino acids long. Germline-derived CDR1 and CDR2 are SNHLY and FYNNEI. CDR3 region: CASSEVQSSSPPQHF. CDR3 DNA sequence: TGTGCCAGCAGTGAGGTTCAGTCAAGCTCCCCACCTCAGCACTTC.

This sequence joins TRBV18 and TRBJ2-3; D gene unclear. Germline V gene sequence: CDR1 KGHSH, CDR2 LQKENI. The CDR3 spans 13 residues. The V end lost 3 bases, the J end lost 4 bases, and 8 bases lay between the germline ends. The CDR3 loop reads CASSPALADTQYF. In DNA, the CDR3 is TGTGCCAGCTCACCTGCCCTGGCAGATACGCAGTATTTT.

This clonotype was recorded a few times. The V call is TRBV19, the J call TRBJ1-4; TRBD1 is a possible D gene (6 bases). Germline CDR1 LNHDA, CDR2 SQIVND (reference sequence). Trimming shortened V by 7 bases and J by 0 bases, and 15 bases separated the two germline ends. The length of the CDR3 is 16 residues. The CDR3 is CASKLYRAATNEKLFF. CDR3 in DNA: TGTGCCAGTAAACTCTACAGGGCCGCAACTAATGAAAAACTGTTTTTT.

This clonotype has a count of ten or more. V and J are TRBV11-3 and TRBJ2-5; TRBD2 aligns across 7 bases. Trimming cost V 5 bases and J 5 bases; bases outside gene matches: 11. This CDR3 region has 15 residues. CDR1 SGHNT and CDR2 YENEEA come from the germline V gene. Written as DNA, the CDR3 is TGTGCCAGCAGCCCCAGGATTAGCGGGCGGGAGACCCAGTACTTC. Its translation: CASSPRISGRETQYF. Full variable domain (outside the CDR3, taken from reference TRBV11-3 and TRBJ2-5): EAGVVQSPRYKIIEKKQPVAFWCNPISGHNTLYWYLQNLGQGPELLIRYENEEAVDDSQLPKDRFSAERLKGVDSTLKIQPAELGDSAVYLCASSPRISGRETQYFGPGTRLLVL.

This clonotype was picked up many times. The chain couples TRBV11-2 to TRBJ2-6, with D maybe TRBD1 (5 bases). The germline gives CDR1 SGHAT, CDR2 FQNNGV. This CDR3 has 16 residues. V was shortened by 5 bases and J by 0 bases, with 11 bases between the two germline ends. Here the CDR3 reads CASSLDRVSGANVLTF. The CDR3 DNA is TGTGCCAGCAGCCTCGACAGAGTCTCTGGGGCCAACGTCCTGACTTTC.

This clonotype was detected only a few times. V gene TRBV7-2 combines with J gene TRBJ2-7, with D maybe TRBD2 (6 bases). Germline-derived CDR1 and CDR2 are SGHTA and FQGNSA. Trimming took off 3 bases at V and 2 bases at J, with 11 bases between the two ends. The CDR3 is 14 amino acids. The CDR3 nucleotides read TGTGCCAGCAGCTTGAGTAGCGGTGCCTACGAGCAGTACTTC. As protein: CASSLSSGAYEQYF.